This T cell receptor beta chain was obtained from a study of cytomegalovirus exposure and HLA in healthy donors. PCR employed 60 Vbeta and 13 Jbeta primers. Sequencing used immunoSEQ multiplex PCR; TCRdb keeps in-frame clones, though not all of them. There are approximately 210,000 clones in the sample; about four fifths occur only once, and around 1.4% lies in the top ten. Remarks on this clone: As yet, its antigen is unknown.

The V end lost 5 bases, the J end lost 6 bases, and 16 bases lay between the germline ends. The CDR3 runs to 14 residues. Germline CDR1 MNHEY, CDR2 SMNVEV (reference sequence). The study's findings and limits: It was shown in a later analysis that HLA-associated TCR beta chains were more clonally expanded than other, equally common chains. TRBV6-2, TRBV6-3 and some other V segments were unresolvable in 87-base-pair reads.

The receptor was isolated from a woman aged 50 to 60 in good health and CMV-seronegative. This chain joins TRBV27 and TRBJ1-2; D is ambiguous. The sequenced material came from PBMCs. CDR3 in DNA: TGTGCCAGCAGTAGTCGGAGGAGAGTCGATGGCTACACCTTC. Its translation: CASSSRRRVDGYTF.